Detailed here is one T cell receptor (beta chain). The antigen is not known. This record belongs to a study of shared clonotypes between healthy human individuals. Study results and caveats: Of the naive CD4 clonotypes, roughly 5.2% were shared across a handful of donors.

Some clones are missing from TCRdb's copy, which holds only in-frame ones; the method was immunoSEQ multiplex PCR. The table includes a few million clones, 80% to 95% detected once. CDR3 length: 15 residues. Germline V gene lookup returns CDR1 MGHRA and CDR2 YSYEKL. With 6 bases clipped from V and 2 bases from J, the junction kept 7 bases outside the gene matches. The V gene is TRBV4-1, the J gene TRBJ1-2; 9 bases fit TRBD1. The specimen sequenced was naive CD4+ T cells from PBMCs. Subset described: CD45RA+ positively selected. The TCR comes from a young man in good health. Some clones in this sample may be carry-over from other donors' samples. CDR3 loop: CASRLGQGKNYGYTF. CDR3 DNA: TGCGCCAGCAGGCTGGGACAGGGAAAAAACTATGGCTACACCTTC.